This T cell receptor (beta chain) was recovered during a study of T cells in Graves' hyperthyroidism and ophthalmopathy. The CDR3 regions of TCR beta were amplified from RNA transcripts. Researchers ran a first-round RT-PCR on the TCR CDR3 using the HTBI primer set. MiXCR, run by TCRdb on the multiplex PCR reads, gives a single entry per CDR3 protein. The sample gives hundreds of thousands of distinct CDR3 sequences, less than 15% of which show up once; roughly 10% is in the top ten. The germline CDR1 and CDR2 sequences are LNHDA and SQIVND (reference sequence). Trimming took off 5 bases at V and 5 bases at J, with 24 bases between the two ends. The CDR3 is 18 amino acids.

The clonotype was recovered from a woman younger than 30 with Graves' hyperthyroidism. Sample: blood. V usage is TRBV19 and J usage is TRBJ2-2, with D tentatively TRBD1 (6 bases). The CDR3 here is CASSVFALDSRGTGELFF. The CDR3 DNA follows: TGTGCCAGTAGTGTTTTTGCCTTGGACAGCCGCGGGACCGGGGAGCTGTTTTTT.